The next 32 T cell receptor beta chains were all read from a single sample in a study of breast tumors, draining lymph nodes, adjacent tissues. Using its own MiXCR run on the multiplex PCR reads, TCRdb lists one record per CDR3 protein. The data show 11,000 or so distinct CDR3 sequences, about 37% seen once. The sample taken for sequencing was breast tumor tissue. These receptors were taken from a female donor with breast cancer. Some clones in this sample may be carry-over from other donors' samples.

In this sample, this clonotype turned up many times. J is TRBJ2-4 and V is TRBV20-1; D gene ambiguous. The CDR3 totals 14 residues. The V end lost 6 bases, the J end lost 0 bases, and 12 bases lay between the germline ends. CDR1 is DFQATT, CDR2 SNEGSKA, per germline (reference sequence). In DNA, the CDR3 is TGCAGTGCAAACGTCGGGCTAGCCAAAAACATTCAGTACTTC. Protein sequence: CSANVGLAKNIQYF.

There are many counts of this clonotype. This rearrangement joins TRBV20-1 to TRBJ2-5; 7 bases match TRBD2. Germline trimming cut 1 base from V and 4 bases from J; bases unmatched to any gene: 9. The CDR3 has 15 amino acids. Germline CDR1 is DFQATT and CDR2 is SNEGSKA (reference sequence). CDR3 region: CSARVDGGSLETQYF. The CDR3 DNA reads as TGCAGTGCTAGAGTTGACGGGGGGTCCCTAGAGACCCAGTACTTC.

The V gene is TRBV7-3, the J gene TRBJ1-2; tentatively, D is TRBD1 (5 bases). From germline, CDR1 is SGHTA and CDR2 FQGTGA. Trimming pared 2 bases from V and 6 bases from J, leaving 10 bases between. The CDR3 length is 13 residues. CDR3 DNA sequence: TGTGCCAGCAGCTTAGGTCAGGGAGATGGCTACACCTTC. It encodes CASSLGQGDGYTF.

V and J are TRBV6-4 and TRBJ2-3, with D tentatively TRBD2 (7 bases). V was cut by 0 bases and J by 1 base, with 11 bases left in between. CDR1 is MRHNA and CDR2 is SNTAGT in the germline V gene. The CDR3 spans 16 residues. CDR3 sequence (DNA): TGTGCCAGCAGTGACTCGAGAGGGGGGGGCACAGATACGCAGTATTTT. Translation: CASSDSRGGGTDTQYF.

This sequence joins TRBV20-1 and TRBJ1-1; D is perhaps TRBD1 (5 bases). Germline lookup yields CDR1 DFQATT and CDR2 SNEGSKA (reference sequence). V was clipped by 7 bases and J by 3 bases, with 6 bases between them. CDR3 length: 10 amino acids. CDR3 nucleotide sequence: TGCAGTGGGGGCCACACTGAAGCTTTCTTT. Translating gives CSGGHTEAFF.

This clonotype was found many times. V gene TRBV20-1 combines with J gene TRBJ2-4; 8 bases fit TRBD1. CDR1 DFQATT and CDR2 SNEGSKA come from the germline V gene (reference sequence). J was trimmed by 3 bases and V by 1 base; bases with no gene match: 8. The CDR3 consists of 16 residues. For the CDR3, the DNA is TGCAGTGCTAGAGTTCAGGGGGCGAATAACAAAAACATTCAGTACTTC. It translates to CSARVQGANNKNIQYF.

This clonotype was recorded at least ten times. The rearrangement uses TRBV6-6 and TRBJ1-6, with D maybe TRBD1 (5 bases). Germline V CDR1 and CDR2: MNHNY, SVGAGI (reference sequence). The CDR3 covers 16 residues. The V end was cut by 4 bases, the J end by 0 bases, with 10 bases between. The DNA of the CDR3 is TGTGCCAGCAGTTCTTCTGACAGCTCCTATAATTCACCCCTCCACTTT. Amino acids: CASSSSDSSYNSPLHF.

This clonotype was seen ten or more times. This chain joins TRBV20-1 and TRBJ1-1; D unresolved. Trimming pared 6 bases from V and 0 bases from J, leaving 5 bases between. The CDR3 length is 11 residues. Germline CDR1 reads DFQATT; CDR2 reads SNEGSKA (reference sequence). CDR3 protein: CSATMNTEAFF. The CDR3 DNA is TGCAGTGCAACCATGAACACTGAAGCTTTCTTT.

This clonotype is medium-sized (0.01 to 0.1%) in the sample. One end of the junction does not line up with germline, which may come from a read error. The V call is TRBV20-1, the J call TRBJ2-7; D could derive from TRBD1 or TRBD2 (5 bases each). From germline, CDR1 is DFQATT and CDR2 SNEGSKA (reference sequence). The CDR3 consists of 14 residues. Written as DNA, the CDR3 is TGCAGTGCTAGAGATTATCGGGGCTCCAACGAGCAGTACTTC. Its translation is CSARDYRGSNEQYF.

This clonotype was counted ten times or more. CDR3 nucleotides: TGCAGTGCTAGAGGCGGGCAGGGTGTTCAGCCCCAGCATTTT. Encoded protein: CSARGGQGVQPQHF. The rearrangement uses TRBV20-1 and TRBJ1-5; weak D call: TRBD1 (5 bases). Trimming stripped 1 base from V and 6 bases from J, with 13 bases between. The CDR3 has 14 residues. In germline, CDR1 is DFQATT, CDR2 SNEGSKA (reference sequence).

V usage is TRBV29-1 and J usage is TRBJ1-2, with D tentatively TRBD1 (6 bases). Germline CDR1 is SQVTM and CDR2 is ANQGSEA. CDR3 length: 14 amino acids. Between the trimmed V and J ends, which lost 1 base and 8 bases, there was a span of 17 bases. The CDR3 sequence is CSVEARGGGGGYTF. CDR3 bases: TGCAGCGTTGAAGCTAGGGGGGGCGGGGGGGGCTACACCTTC.

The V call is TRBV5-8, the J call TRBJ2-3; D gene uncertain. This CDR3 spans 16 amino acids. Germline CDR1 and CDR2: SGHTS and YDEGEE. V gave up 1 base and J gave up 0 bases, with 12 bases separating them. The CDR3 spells CASSLWPPESTDTQYF. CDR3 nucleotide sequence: TGTGCCAGCAGCTTGTGGCCACCGGAGAGCACAGATACGCAGTATTTT.

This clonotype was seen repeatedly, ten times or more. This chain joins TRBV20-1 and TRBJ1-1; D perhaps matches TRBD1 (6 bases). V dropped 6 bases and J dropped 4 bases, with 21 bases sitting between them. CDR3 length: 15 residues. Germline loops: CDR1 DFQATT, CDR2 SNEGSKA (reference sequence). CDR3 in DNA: TGCAGTGCCGGAGTTAACAGGGTAACTTTCACTGAAGCTTTCTTT. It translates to CSAGVNRVTFTEAFF.

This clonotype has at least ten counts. The DNA of the CDR3 is TGTGCCAGCAGTGAAAGGGAGGGGGATAATTCACCCCTCCACTTT. Translating gives CASSEREGDNSPLHF. The chain joins TRBV6-1 to TRBJ1-6, with a possible D match to TRBD1 (6 bases). Per the germline V gene, CDR1 is MNHNS and CDR2 is SASEGT. The ends were cut back, 2 bases at V and 5 bases at J, with 10 bases in the middle. The CDR3 totals 15 residues.

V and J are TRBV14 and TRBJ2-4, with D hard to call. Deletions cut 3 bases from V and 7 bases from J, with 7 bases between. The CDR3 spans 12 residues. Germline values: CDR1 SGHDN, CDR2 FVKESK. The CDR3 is CASSQGGNIQYF. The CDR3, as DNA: TGTGCCAGCAGCCAGGGTGGGAACATTCAGTACTTC.

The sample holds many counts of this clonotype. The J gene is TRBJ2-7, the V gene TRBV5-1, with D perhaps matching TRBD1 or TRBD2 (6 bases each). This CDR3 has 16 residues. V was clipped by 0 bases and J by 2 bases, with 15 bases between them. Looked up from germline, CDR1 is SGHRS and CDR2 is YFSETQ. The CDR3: CASSLGFGGPAYEQYF. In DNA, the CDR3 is TGCGCCAGCAGCTTGGGCTTTGGGGGGCCGGCCTACGAGCAGTACTTC.

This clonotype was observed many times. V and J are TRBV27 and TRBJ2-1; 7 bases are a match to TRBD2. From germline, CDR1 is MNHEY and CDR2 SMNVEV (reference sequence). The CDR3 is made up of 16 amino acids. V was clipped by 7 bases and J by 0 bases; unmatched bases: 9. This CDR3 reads CASIPTSESSYNEQFF. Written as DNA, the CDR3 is TGTGCCAGCATACCCACTAGCGAGAGCTCCTACAATGAGCAGTTCTTC.

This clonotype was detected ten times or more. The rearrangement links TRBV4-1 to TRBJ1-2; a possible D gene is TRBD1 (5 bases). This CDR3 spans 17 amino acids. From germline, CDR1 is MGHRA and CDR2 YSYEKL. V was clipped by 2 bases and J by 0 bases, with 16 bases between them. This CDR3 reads CASSQRSGAIANYGYTF. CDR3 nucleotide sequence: TGCGCCAGCAGCCAACGGTCCGGGGCTATAGCTAACTATGGCTACACCTTC.

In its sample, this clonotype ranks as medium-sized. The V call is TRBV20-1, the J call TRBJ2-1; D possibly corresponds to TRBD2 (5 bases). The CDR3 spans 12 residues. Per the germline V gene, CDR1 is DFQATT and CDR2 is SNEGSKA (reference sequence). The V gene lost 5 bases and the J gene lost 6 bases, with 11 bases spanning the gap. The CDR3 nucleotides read TGCAGTGCTGTATGGCGGGCCAATGAGCAGTTCTTC. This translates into CSAVWRANEQFF.

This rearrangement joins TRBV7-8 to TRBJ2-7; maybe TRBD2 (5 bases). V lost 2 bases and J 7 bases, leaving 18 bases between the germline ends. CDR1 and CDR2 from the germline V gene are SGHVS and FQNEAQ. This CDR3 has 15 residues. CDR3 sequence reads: CASSLSISRELEQYF. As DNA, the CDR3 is TGTGCCAGCAGCTTAAGTATATCCCGGGAACTTGAGCAGTACTTC.

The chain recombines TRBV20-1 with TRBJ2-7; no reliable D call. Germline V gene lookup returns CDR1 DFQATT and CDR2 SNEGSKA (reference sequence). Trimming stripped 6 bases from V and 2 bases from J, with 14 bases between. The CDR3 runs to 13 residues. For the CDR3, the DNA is TGCAGTGCCGCCCGGACGGCCGCCTACGAGCAGTACTTC. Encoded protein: CSAARTAAYEQYF.

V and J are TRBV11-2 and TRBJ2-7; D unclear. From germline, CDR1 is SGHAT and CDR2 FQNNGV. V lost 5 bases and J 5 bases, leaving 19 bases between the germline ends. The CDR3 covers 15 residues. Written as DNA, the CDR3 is TGTGCCAGCAGCGCCGACATCACCTCCTCTCACGAGCAGTACTTC. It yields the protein CASSADITSSHEQYF.

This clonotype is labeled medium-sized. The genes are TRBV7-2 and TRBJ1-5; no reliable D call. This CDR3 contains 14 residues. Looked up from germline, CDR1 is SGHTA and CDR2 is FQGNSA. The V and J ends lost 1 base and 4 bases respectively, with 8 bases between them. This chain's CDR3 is CASSLGTVNQPQHF. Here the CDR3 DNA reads TGTGCCAGCAGCTTAGGGACGGTAAATCAGCCCCAGCATTTT.

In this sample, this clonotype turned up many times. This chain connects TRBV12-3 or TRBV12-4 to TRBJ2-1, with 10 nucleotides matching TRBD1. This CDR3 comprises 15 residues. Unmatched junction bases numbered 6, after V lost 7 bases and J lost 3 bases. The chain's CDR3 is CASTMTGGGYNEQFF. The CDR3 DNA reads TGTGCCAGCACCATGACAGGGGGCGGCTACAATGAGCAGTTCTTC.

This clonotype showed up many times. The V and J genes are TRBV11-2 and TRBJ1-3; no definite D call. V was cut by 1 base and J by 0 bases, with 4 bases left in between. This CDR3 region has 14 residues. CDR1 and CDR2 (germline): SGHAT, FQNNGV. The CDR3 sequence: CASSLVSSGNTIYF. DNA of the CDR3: TGTGCCAGCAGCTTAGTCAGCTCTGGAAACACCATATATTTT. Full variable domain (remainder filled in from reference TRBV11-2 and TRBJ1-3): EAGVAQSPRYKIIEKRQSVAFWCNPISGHATLYWYQQILGQGPKLLIQFQNNGVVDDSQLPKDRFSAERLKGVDSTLKIQPAKLEDSAVYLCASSLVSSGNTIYFGEGSWLTVV.

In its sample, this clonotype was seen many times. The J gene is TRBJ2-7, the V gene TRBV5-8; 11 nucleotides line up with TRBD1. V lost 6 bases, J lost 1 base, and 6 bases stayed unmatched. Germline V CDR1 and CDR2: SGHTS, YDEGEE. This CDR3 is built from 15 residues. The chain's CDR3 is CASMPGTGGSYEQYF. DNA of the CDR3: TGTGCCAGCATGCCCGGGACAGGGGGTTCCTACGAGCAGTACTTC.

For the CDR3, the DNA is TGCAGTGCGTCAAGGGCTTCGGGAACTGAAGCTTTCTTT. This sequence encodes CSASRASGTEAFF. This chain uses TRBV20-1 with TRBJ1-1; D remains ambiguous. Deletions cut 6 bases from V and 5 bases from J, with 16 bases between. CDR1 and CDR2 (germline): DFQATT, SNEGSKA (reference sequence). The CDR3 runs 13 residues.

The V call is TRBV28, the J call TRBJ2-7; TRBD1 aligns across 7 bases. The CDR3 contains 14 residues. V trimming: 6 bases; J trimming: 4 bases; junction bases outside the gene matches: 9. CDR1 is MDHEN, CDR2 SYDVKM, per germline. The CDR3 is CASSKNRGRYEQYF. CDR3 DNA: TGTGCCAGCAGCAAAAACAGGGGACGGTACGAGCAGTACTTC.

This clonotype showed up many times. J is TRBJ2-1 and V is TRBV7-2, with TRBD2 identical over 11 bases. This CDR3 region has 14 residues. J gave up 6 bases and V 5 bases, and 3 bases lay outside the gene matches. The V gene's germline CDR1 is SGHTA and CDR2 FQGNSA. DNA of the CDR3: TGTGCCAGCAGCAGTCTAGCGGGGGGCAATGAGCAGTTCTTC. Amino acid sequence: CASSSLAGGNEQFF.

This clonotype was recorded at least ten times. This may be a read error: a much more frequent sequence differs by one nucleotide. The CDR3 is CATSKSGGREFF. The DNA for the CDR3 is TGTGCCACCAGTAAAAGCGGCGGGAGGGAGTTCTTC. The gene calls are TRBV24-1 and TRBJ2-1; 9 bases are a match to TRBD2. Germline trimming cut 6 bases from V and 14 bases from J; bases unmatched to any gene: 7. This CDR3 is built from 12 residues. Germline V gene data show CDR1 as KGHDR and CDR2 as SFDVKD.

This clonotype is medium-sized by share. The CDR3 bases are TGTGCCAGCGGCCGACAGCAGCAAGGGGGCTACACCTTC. The encoded protein is CASGRQQQGGYTF. The chain is built from TRBV7-9 and TRBJ1-2; tentative D call: TRBD1 (5 bases). The CDR3 extends over 13 amino acids. V dropped 8 bases and J dropped 8 bases, with 18 bases sitting between them. In germline, CDR1 is SEHNR, CDR2 FQNEAQ (reference sequence).

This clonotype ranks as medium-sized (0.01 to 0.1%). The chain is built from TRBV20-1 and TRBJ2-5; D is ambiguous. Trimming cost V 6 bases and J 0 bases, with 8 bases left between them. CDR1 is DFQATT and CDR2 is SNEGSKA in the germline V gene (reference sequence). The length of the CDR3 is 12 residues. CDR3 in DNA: TGCAGTGCCGATAGACACCAAGAGACCCAGTACTTC. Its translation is CSADRHQETQYF.